This TCR beta chain was identified during a study of T cell changes during pregnancy in multiple sclerosis. The sample holds one count of this clone. Mismatch with germline at one junction end may stem from a read error. Germline CDR1 SSHAT, CDR2 FNYEAQ (reference sequence). The length of the CDR3 is 16 residues. The assay was immunoSEQ multiplex PCR, and TCRdb's table has in-frame clones only and misses some. This table holds approximately 120,000 clones, 96% found once. The specimen was peripheral blood, collected after pregnancy. The V and J genes are TRBV7-7 and TRBJ2-5, with 13 bases fitting TRBD2. The sequence came from a female donor with multiple sclerosis, enrolled in a pregnancy study. Here the CDR3 DNA reads TGTGCTAGCAGCTTAGGGACTAGCGGGGCCCAAGAGACCCAGTACTTC. The encoded protein is CASSLGTSGAQETQYF.